This T cell receptor (beta chain) was found in a study of cytomegalovirus exposure and HLA in healthy donors. PCR amplification relied on 60 Vbeta primers (plus 13 Jbeta primers). The protocol was immunoSEQ multiplex PCR, while the TCRdb copy is restricted to in-frame clones and leaves out a portion. The repertoire holds about 110,000 clones, roughly 71% seen once, with 5.4% in the top ten. The length of the CDR3 is 15 residues. J was trimmed by 9 bases and V by 2 bases; bases with no gene match: 5. Germline lookup yields CDR1 MNHNS and CDR2 SASEGT. Specimen: PBMCs. This TCR was sampled from a woman aged 65 to 85 in good health and CMV-seropositive. V is TRBV6-1 and J is TRBJ1-6; TRBD1 matches at 9 bases. CDR3 nucleotides: TGTGCCAGCAGTGAAAGGGGACAGGGTAGTTCACCCCTCCACTTT. It translates to CASSERGQGSSPLHF.